The rows below give T cell receptor beta chains drawn from one sample of a study of T-cell memory formation after mild COVID-19. Each CDR3 protein is one row after TCRdb ran MiXCR on the 5' RACE reads. The sample includes fewer than 700,000 distinct CDR3 sequences, roughly 20% of them seen just once. Source material: PBMCs or a T cell subset sorted from them (not recorded which). These receptors originate from an adult woman who had mild COVID-19 (a few samples of this study predate the infection). Cell type and time point are not known. Both conserved end residues are part of each CDR3. D genes are given only for firm matches. Expanded clones are given a class, and other clones once, few, many or no size at all.

>few|TRBV7-9|TRBD2|TRBJ2-1
CASSPRGSGRLNEQFF
TGTGCCAGCAGCCCCCGGGGTAGCGGGAGGTTGAATGAGCAGTTCTTC
>-|TRBV2|TRBD2|TRBJ2-1
CASIAGKYNEQFF
TGTGCCAGCATAGCGGGGAAATACAATGAGCAGTTCTTC
>few|TRBV7-9|-|TRBJ1-2
CASSFTGTFPYGYTF
TGTGCCAGCAGCTTTACCGGGACCTTCCCGTATGGCTACACCTTC
>-|TRBV6-5|TRBD1|TRBJ2-2
CASRKTGVSNTGELFF
TGTGCCAGCAGGAAAACAGGGGTTTCGAACACCGGGGAGCTGTTTTTT
>-|TRBV5-1|TRBD1|TRBJ1-1
CASSFTGGIEAFF
TGCGCCAGCAGCTTTACAGGGGGTATTGAAGCTTTCTTT
>once|TRBV14|-|TRBJ1-2
CASSQGSRYTF
TGTGCCAGCAGCCAAGGATCCCGCTACACCTTC
>few|TRBV4-2|-|TRBJ2-6
CASSRGGQESSGANVLTF
TGTGCCAGCAGCCGGGGGGGACAGGAAAGCTCTGGGGCCAACGTCCTGACTTTC
>few|TRBV2|TRBD1|TRBJ2-5
CASRFPGQNQETQYF
TGTGCCAGTCGTTTTCCGGGACAGAATCAAGAGACCCAGTACTTC
>few|TRBV5-1|-|TRBJ1-2
CASSLHKTSQFHYGYTF
TGCGCCAGCAGCCTGCATAAGACAAGTCAATTTCATTATGGCTACACCTTC
>few|TRBV20-1|-|TRBJ2-5
CSASSNSETQYF
TGCAGTGCCAGCAGTAATTCGGAGACCCAGTACTTC
>-|TRBV5-1|TRBD2|TRBJ2-1
CASSLRGLASSYNEQFF
TGCGCCAGCAGCTTGCGGGGACTAGCGAGTTCCTACAATGAGCAGTTCTTC
>few|TRBV7-8|TRBD2|TRBJ2-1
CASSLGLARYNEQFF
TGTGCCAGCAGCTTAGGACTAGCCAGGTACAATGAGCAGTTCTTC
>-|TRBV6-2/TRBV6-3|-|TRBJ1-1
CASSDSNTEAFF
TGTGCCAGCAGCGACAGTAACACTGAAGCTTTCTTT
>-|TRBV11-1|TRBD1|TRBJ1-1
CASSLASHRGHTEAFF
TGTGCCAGCAGCTTAGCCAGTCACAGGGGACACACTGAAGCTTTCTTT
>-|TRBV29-1|-|TRBJ2-1
CSVTTSRTNEQFF
TGCAGCGTTACAACATCTCGGACCAATGAGCAGTTCTTC
>few|TRBV5-1|-|TRBJ2-1
CASRLSGSATEQFF
TGCGCCAGCAGGTTATCTGGTAGCGCCACAGAACAGTTCTTC
>-|TRBV7-2|-|TRBJ2-3
CASSLRGRGGDTQYF
TGTGCCAGCAGCTTAAGGGGCAGGGGTGGGGATACGCAGTATTTT
>few|TRBV4-1|TRBD1|TRBJ1-2
CASSPSTGANYGYTF
TGCGCCAGCAGCCCTTCGACAGGGGCAAACTATGGCTACACCTTC
>-|TRBV7-2|TRBD2|TRBJ2-1
CASSGTSGRTNEQFF
TGTGCCAGCAGCGGGACTAGCGGGAGAACGAATGAGCAGTTCTTC
>few|TRBV12-3/TRBV12-4|-|TRBJ2-7
CASSRSTIYEQYF
TGTGCCAGCAGCCGTTCGACAATATACGAGCAGTACTTC
>many|TRBV7-9|TRBD2|TRBJ2-1
CASSYRAGAQFF
TGTGCCAGCAGCTACCGAGCGGGAGCCCAGTTCTTC
>-|TRBV18|-|TRBJ2-6
CASSPQSSFRGSGANVLTF
TGTGCCAGCTCACCACAGTCTTCTTTTCGGGGCTCTGGGGCCAACGTCCTGACTTTC
>few|TRBV24-1|-|TRBJ1-2
CATSGPDGYTF
TGTGCCACCAGTGGTCCTGATGGCTACACCTTC
>-|TRBV9|TRBD1|TRBJ2-6
CASSATGSGANVLTF
TGTGCCAGCAGCGCGACAGGGTCTGGGGCCAACGTCCTGACTTTC
>-|TRBV7-3|-|TRBJ1-1
CASSRGGIFTEAFF
TGTGCCAGCAGCCGTGGGGGGATCTTCACTGAAGCTTTCTTT
>-|TRBV7-9|-|TRBJ1-4
CASSPTNEKLFF
TGTGCCAGCAGCCCAACTAATGAAAAACTGTTTTTT
>few|TRBV20-1|TRBD1|TRBJ2-4
CSAREGQTVAKNIQYF
TGCAGTGCTAGAGAGGGACAGACAGTAGCCAAAAACATTCAGTACTTC
>-|TRBV19|TRBD1|TRBJ1-4
CASSTLTGGFEEKLFF
TGTGCCAGTAGTACGCTGACAGGGGGATTCGAGGAAAAACTGTTTTTT
>few|TRBV24-1|-|TRBJ2-1
CATVDSYNEQFF
TGTGCCACCGTGGACAGCTACAATGAGCAGTTCTTC
>few|TRBV29-1|-|TRBJ2-1
CSASGTPSRSYNEQFF
TGCAGCGCTTCCGGGACTCCGTCTCGCTCCTACAATGAGCAGTTCTTC
>-|TRBV11-2|-|TRBJ2-4
CASSPGGLSLAKNIQYF
TGTGCCAGCAGCCCAGGGGGGCTCAGTCTAGCCAAAAACATTCAGTACTTC
>once|TRBV5-1|-|TRBJ1-2
CASSLGPLGDYGYTF
TGCGCCAGCAGCTTGGGGCCGCTAGGGGACTATGGCTACACCTTC
>-|TRBV7-2|TRBD1|TRBJ1-2
CASSGGQTAANYGYTF
TGTGCCAGCAGCGGGGGACAGACAGCCGCTAACTATGGCTACACCTTC
>-|TRBV7-9|TRBD2|TRBJ2-1
CASSKPGTSGTYNEQFF
TGTGCCAGCAGCAAACCCGGGACTAGCGGGACGTACAATGAGCAGTTCTTC
>few|TRBV5-1|-|TRBJ1-5
CASSSGTSPDQPQHF
TGCGCCAGCAGCTCCGGGACCTCCCCTGATCAGCCCCAGCATTTT
>few|TRBV29-1|-|TRBJ2-3
CSVDSAADTQYF
TGCAGCGTTGATTCGGCGGCAGATACGCAGTATTTT
>few|TRBV9|TRBD1|TRBJ1-1
CASSATIENGRDSTEAFF
TGTGCCAGCAGCGCCACGATAGAAAACGGACGGGACAGCACTGAAGCTTTCTTT
>-|TRBV7-9|-|TRBJ1-4
CASSLIIVGGKATNEKLFF
TGTGCCAGCAGCCTCATCATTGTGGGGGGAAAAGCAACTAATGAAAAACTGTTTTTT
>few|TRBV12-3/TRBV12-4|-|TRBJ2-3
CASSSARASTDTQYF
TGTGCCAGCAGTTCAGCCAGGGCTTCCACAGATACGCAGTATTTT
>-|TRBV6-5|-|TRBJ2-7
CASSYSSREGYEQYF
TGTGCCAGCAGTTACTCGTCCAGAGAGGGCTACGAGCAGTACTTC
>-|TRBV10-3|-|TRBJ2-1
CAISEGQLHFF
TGTGCCATCAGTGAGGGACAGTTGCATTTCTTC
>-|TRBV19|TRBD2|TRBJ2-7
CASSRGLAGAPYEQYF
TGTGCCAGTAGTAGGGGACTAGCGGGAGCCCCCTACGAGCAGTACTTC
>-|TRBV19|-|TRBJ2-2
CASAQGWEAGELFF
TGTGCCAGTGCTCAGGGGTGGGAGGCCGGGGAGCTGTTTTTT
>few|TRBV11-2|-|TRBJ1-1
CASSLWLGRGTNTEAFF
TGTGCCAGCAGCTTATGGCTCGGGAGGGGAACGAACACTGAAGCTTTCTTT
>few|TRBV7-9|-|TRBJ2-1
CASSGDGPYNEQFF
TGTGCCAGCTCGGGAGACGGTCCCTACAATGAGCAGTTCTTC
>-|TRBV20-1|-|TRBJ1-1
CSANREVRSTEAFF
TGCAGTGCCAACAGGGAAGTCCGGAGTACTGAAGCTTTCTTT
>once|TRBV7-7|TRBD2|TRBJ2-5
CASSSTSGLQETQYF
TGTGCTAGCTCTTCGACTAGCGGTCTCCAAGAGACCCAGTACTTC
>-|TRBV2|-|TRBJ1-6
CASSAGVGSPLHF
TGTGCCAGCAGTGCAGGGGTCGGTTCACCCCTCCACTTT
>-|TRBV7-2|-|TRBJ1-1
CASSLPMGTEAFF
TGTGCCAGCAGCTTACCTATGGGGACTGAAGCTTTCTTT
>-|TRBV6-5|-|TRBJ2-7
CASRGAGPGYEQYF
TGTGCCAGCAGGGGGGCAGGGCCCGGGTACGAGCAGTACTTC
>few|TRBV5-1|TRBD1|TRBJ1-1
CASSSEGADTEAFF
TGCGCCAGCAGCTCGGAGGGGGCAGACACTGAAGCTTTCTTT